The rows below give T cell receptor beta chains drawn from one sample of a study of Ad26.COV2.S vaccination and SARS-CoV-2 variants. Method: immunoSEQ multiplex PCR; TCRdb's copy keeps in-frame clones and lacks some. The table includes about 350,000 clones, 80% to 90% detected once. The sample was peripheral blood, taken in a trial of Ad26.COV2.S vaccine versus placebo. These receptor sequences come from a person between 18 and 60 years old who received the Ad26.COV2.S COVID-19 vaccine or a placebo. Each CDR3 is given with its conserved first and last residue. Fields, in order: CDR3 protein, CDR3 DNA, J gene, V gene, clone size, D gene. D genes are given only for firm matches. Clone size is stated in some rows and not others, as once, few, many or a class when expanded.

CASSPLRYNEQFF	TGTGCCAGCAGTCCTCTAAGGTACAATGAGCAGTTCTTC	TRBJ2-1	TRBV2	-	-
CASSAGLAGGVIEQFF	TGTGCCAGCAGCGCAGGACTAGCGGGGGGAGTTATTGAGCAGTTCTTC	TRBJ2-1	TRBV7-3	-	TRBD2
CAIGGNPYEQYF	TGTGCCATCGGCGGGAACCCCTACGAGCAGTACTTC	TRBJ2-7	TRBV10-3	once	-
CASSQAFGTGNNEQFF	TGTGCCAGCAGCCAAGCATTCGGGACAGGGAACAATGAGCAGTTCTTC	TRBJ2-1	TRBV4-2	-	TRBD1
CASGFGGTGSSSPLHF	TGTGCCAGCGGGTTCGGGGGGACAGGGTCTAGTTCACCCCTCCACTTT	TRBJ1-6	TRBV6-4	-	TRBD1
CASSSLQGAGNIQYF	TGTGCCAGCAGCTCCCTCCAGGGTGCGGGAAACATTCAGTACTTC	TRBJ2-4	TRBV5-5	-	-
CASSGPRTSGRKETSGANVLTF	TGCGCCAGCAGTGGCCCTCGGACTAGCGGGAGGAAGGAGACCTCTGGGGCCAACGTCCTGACTTTC	TRBJ2-6	TRBV5-1	-	TRBD2
CASSLAVRGIGEQYF	TGCGCCAGCAGCTTGGCCGTTAGGGGGATAGGCGAGCAGTACTTC	TRBJ2-7	TRBV5-1	-	-
CASSETGVNQPQHF	TGTGCCAGCAGTGAGACAGGGGTCAATCAGCCCCAGCATTTT	TRBJ1-5	TRBV2	few	TRBD1
CASSYSSGGAHEQYF	TGTGCCAGCAGTTACTCTAGCGGGGGGGCCCACGAGCAGTACTTC	TRBJ2-7	TRBV13	once	TRBD2
CASSGTGDPNYGYTF	TGTGCCAGCAGCGGAACAGGGGACCCTAACTATGGCTACACCTTC	TRBJ1-2	TRBV13	few	TRBD1
CASSSADRRDEQYF	TGTGCCAGCAGCTCTGCGGACCGGCGGGACGAGCAGTACTTC	TRBJ2-7	TRBV7-2	-	-
CASSPTGGWEKAFF	TGTGCCAGCAGTCCGACAGGGGGCTGGGAAAAAGCTTTCTTT	TRBJ1-1	TRBV6-5	-	TRBD1
CASSSGADYGYTF	TGTGCCAGCAGTTCGGGGGCGGACTATGGCTACACCTTC	TRBJ1-2	TRBV28	once	-
CASSEIGLGGTGELFF	TGTGCCAGCAGTGAAATCGGACTAGGAGGCACCGGGGAGCTGTTTTTT	TRBJ2-2	TRBV2	-	TRBD2